This T cell receptor (beta chain) was sequenced during a study of blood T cell repertoires in COVID-19. The germline V and J ends were trimmed by 3 bases and 13 bases, with 10 bases remaining between them. Germline V CDR1 and CDR2: SNHLY, FYNNEI. The CDR3 length is 11 residues. Study processing details: Amplification of reference gene primers was used by the study to estimate nucleated cell counts. Profiling relied on immunoSEQ multiplex PCR, and the TCRdb table lists in-frame clones only, not all of them. V, J and clone size are taken as reported in that table, and D and trimming were inferred from the DNA itself. The data contain 180,000 or so clones, around 86% of them singletons. All enrollees were roughly 18 to 100 years old and from roughly 26 US areas. Either two negative PCRs, clearance, or symptom resolution qualified Cohort 3 donors as recovered.

Sequenced input: PBMCs or T cells enriched from blood (not recorded which). The chain links TRBV2 to TRBJ2-1; weak D call: TRBD2 (5 bases). This receptor was identified in a woman between 25 and 40 years old who had recovered from COVID-19. The CDR3 protein is CASSDRLAQFF. DNA for the CDR3: TGTGCCAGCAGTGACCGGCTAGCACAGTTCTTC. The full variable domain, its missing parts supplied by reference TRBV2 and TRBJ2-1, is EPEVTQTPSHQVTQMGQEVILRCVPISNHLYFYWYRQILGQKVEFLVSFYNNEISEKSEIFDDQFSVERPDGSNFTLKIRSTKLEDSAMYFCASSDRLAQFFGPGTRLTVL.